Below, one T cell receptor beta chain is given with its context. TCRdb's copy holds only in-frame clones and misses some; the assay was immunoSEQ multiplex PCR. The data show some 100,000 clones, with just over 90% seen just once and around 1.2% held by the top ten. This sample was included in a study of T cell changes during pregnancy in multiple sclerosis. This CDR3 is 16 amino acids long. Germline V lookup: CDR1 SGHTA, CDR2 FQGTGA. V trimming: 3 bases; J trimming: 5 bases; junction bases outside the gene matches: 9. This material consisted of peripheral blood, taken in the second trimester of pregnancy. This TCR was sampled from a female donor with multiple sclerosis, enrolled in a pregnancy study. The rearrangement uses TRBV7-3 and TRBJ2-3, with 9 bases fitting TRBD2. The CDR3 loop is CASSLGGSGRVDTQYF. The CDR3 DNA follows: TGTGCCAGCAGCTTGGGGGGTAGCGGGAGAGTAGATACGCAGTATTTT.